Presented here are 2 T cell receptor beta chains from one specimen sequenced in a study of cytomegalovirus exposure and HLA in healthy donors listed by TCRdb under 2017. The library was built by means of the immunoSEQ multiplex PCR assay. In TCRdb, the immuneACCESS table is reduced to in-frame sequences with V and J assigned. These tables do not hold every clone; where another copy was compared, an unresolved V gene accounts for under half, and the others remain unexplained. The sample table shows 70,000 or so clones, and 94% are seen once. The top ten clonotypes cover approximately 1% of the sample. The sequenced sample was PBMCs. Receptors originate from a woman between 18 and 29 years old in good health and CMV-seronegative.

The chain recombines TRBV5-4 with TRBJ1-5; 10 nucleotides agree with TRBD1. The J segment lost 0 bases and the V segment lost 6 bases, leaving 12 bases of the junction unmatched. The CDR3 totals 18 residues. Looked up from germline, CDR1 is SGHNT and CDR2 is YYREEE (reference sequence). The CDR3 loop is CASINLGQGIYSNQPQHF. Here the CDR3 DNA reads TGTGCCAGCATAAATCTGGGACAGGGGATCTATAGCAATCAGCCCCAGCATTTT.

The chain combines TRBV19 with TRBJ2-1; 14 bases are a match to TRBD2. There are 15 residues in the CDR3. V was clipped by 6 bases and J by 6 bases; unmatched bases: 4. Germline assignment: CDR1 LNHDA and CDR2 SQIVND (reference sequence). The CDR3 sequence: CASRIGTSGSNEQFF. Here the CDR3 DNA reads TGTGCCAGTAGGATCGGGACTAGCGGGAGCAATGAGCAGTTCTTC.